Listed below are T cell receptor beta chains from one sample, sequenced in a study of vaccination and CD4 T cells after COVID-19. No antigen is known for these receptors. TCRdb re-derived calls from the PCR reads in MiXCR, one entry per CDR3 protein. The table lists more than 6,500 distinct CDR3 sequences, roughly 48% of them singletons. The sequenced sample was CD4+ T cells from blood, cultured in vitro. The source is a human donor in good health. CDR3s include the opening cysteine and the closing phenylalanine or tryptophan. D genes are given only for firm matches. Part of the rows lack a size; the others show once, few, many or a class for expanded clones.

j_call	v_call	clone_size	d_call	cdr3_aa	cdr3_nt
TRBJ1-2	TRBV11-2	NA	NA	CASSLDQWDGANYGYTF	TGTGCCAGCAGCTTAGATCAATGGGACGGAGCTAACTATGGCTACACCTTC
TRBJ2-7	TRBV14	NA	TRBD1	CASSQGIGTGYEQYF	TGTGCCAGCAGCCAAGGAATAGGGACAGGGTATGAGCAGTACTTC
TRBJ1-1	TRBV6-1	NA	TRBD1	CASSATGGGSTEAFF	TGTGCCAGCAGTGCCACAGGGGGCGGGAGCACTGAAGCTTTCTTT
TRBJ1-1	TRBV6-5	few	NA	CASSYQVGSNTEAFF	TGTGCCAGCAGTTACCAGGTCGGATCGAACACTGAAGCTTTCTTT
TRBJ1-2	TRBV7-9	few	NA	CASSLKARPNYGYTF	TGTGCCAGCAGCCTTAAGGCACGCCCTAACTATGGCTACACCTTC
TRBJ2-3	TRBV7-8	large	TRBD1	CASSQKRTGGTDTQYF	TGTGCCAGCAGTCAAAAACGGACAGGGGGCACAGATACGCAGTATTTT
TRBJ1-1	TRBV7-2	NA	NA	CASSAQQATEAFF	TGTGCCAGCAGCGCCCAACAGGCTACTGAAGCTTTCTTT
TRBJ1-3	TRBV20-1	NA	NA	CSARDPGSGNTIYF	TGCAGTGCTAGAGATCCGGGCTCTGGAAACACCATATATTTT
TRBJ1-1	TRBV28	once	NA	CASSSGFTEAFF	TGTGCCAGCAGTTCAGGCTTCACTGAAGCTTTCTTT
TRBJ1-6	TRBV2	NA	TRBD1	CASRGGQGFLGYNSPLHF	TGTGCCAGCCGTGGGGGACAGGGGTTTTTGGGGTATAATTCACCCCTCCACTTT
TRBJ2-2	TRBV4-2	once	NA	CASSQDAARSTGELFF	TGTGCCAGCAGCCAAGATGCGGCCAGATCAACCGGGGAGCTGTTTTTT